This T cell receptor (beta chain) comes out of a study of Graves' ophthalmopathy and Graves' hyperthyroidism. About the study: Samples of peripheral blood were obtained at initial diagnosis, prior to treatment of any kind. General study findings and limits: Most expanded clonotypes in thyroid above 0.001 frequency also showed up in blood. For predicting ophthalmopathy progression, the model had approximately 70% sensitivity and approximately 77% specificity.

This clonotype has a count of ten or more. Antigen specificity is unknown. The V gene's germline CDR1 is SGHRS and CDR2 YFSETQ. The CDR3 contains 15 residues. Trimming cost V 0 bases and J 4 bases, with 11 bases left between them. RNA transcripts were the template, and TCR beta CDR3 regions were amplified from them. An initial RT-PCR round employing HTBI primers preceded a second-round multiplex PCR. In TCRdb, the multiplex PCR reads were re-called with MiXCR into one record per CDR3 protein. The sample lists about 700,000 distinct CDR3 sequences, approximately 40% seen once, with 44% in the top ten. The chain links TRBV5-1 to TRBJ1-5; no clear D gene. The clonotype was recovered from an adult man with Graves' ophthalmopathy. Sequencing was carried out using peripheral blood. The CDR3 DNA follows: TGCGCCAGCAGCTTGGTCCCAGGTGTTAATCAGCCCCAGCATTTT. Amino acid sequence: CASSLVPGVNQPQHF.